Included here is one T cell receptor beta chain sequence, with context. No cognate antigen has been identified for it. Base qualities are not provided; no much larger clone lies one nucleotide away. The sample belongs to a study of shared clonotypes between healthy human individuals (dated by TCRdb to the early 2020s). Background for the entire study: A few men and a couple of women, aged 18 to 49 years, made up the cohort. For each donor, three plates each were used for CD4 naive and CD4 memory, two plates were used for CD8 naive, and one plate was used for CD8 memory. The study deeply sequenced blood TCR repertoires of five healthy adults to estimate repertoire size and the extent of clonotype sharing between individuals. To increase sequencing depth and limit assay-specific biases, different laboratories used diverse techniques to prepare libraries and sequence TCR repertoires. Between about 0.9 and 9 billion PBMCs per donor were obtained by leukapheresis. Study-level results and caveats: Compared with non-shared clonotypes, the clonotypes found in all four sorted-subset donors had higher generation probabilities. Pairwise subsampling led to the expectation that sequencing depth would affect the degree of clonotype sharing among donors. Sampling was limited to blood, and TCR repertoires in tissue likely differ from TCR repertoires in blood. Because the study included a small number of donors, the genetic and exposure-history diversity represented was limited. Across a handful of donors, approximately 4.6% of naive CD4, roughly 3.5% of naive CD8, under 2.5% of memory CD4, and about 0.4% of memory CD8 clonotypes were shared. Larger estimated clonotype richness was generally found for naive subsets than for memory subsets. Rarefaction of sorted-subset datasets indicated incomplete sequencing despite the large sequencing depth.

CD8 naive samples were obtained by positive selection for CCR7 among CD45RO-negative cells, yielding a CD45RA+CCR7+ population from which TemRA cells were excluded. The donors were healthy, HIV-negative adults who had no recently reported acute infections or vaccinations. Only Caucasian adults living in Nashville, Tennessee, USA were represented among the donors. After blood collection by leukapheresis, PBMCs were isolated using Ficoll-Histopaque density gradient centrifugation and then cryopreserved in the vapor phase of liquid nitrogen. Analytical flow cytometry was used to check the purity and quantity of every magnetically sorted T cell population. Each sorted fraction had its genomic DNA isolated and then quantified by UV absorbance on a Nanodrop 2000c. Sequences SGHNT (CDR1) and YYREEE (CDR2) are obtained from the germline V gene (reference sequence). V drops 3 bases and J drops 4 bases, leaving 15 bases in between. The CDR3 numbers 15 residues from cysteine through phenylalanine. Only CDR3 DNA is held: 45 bases, read in frame from base 1.

Using the deep immunoSEQ assay, TCR CDR3 regions were amplified from genomic DNA by multiplex PCR. Extracted genomic DNA from each cell subset was spread evenly across all wells of several immunoSEQ 96-well plates, with each plate serving as a replicate. For sorted subsets, 150 to 250 ng genomic DNA, equal to approximately 30,000 T cell genomes, was loaded into each replicate PCR. The purified libraries were quantified using a Qubit 3.0 fluorometer, sized with a Bioanalyzer 2100, and then quantified again using the KAPA Library Quantification kit. Every immunoSEQ 96-well plate was sequenced on a separate single-read 150-cycle Illumina NextSeq 550 flow cell. On the study's bioinformatics: The immunoSEQ output contained only junctional sequences without quality scores, so filtering could not match that applied to full-length reads. To assign V/J genes and CDR3, sequences were annotated using PyIR, a Python wrapper for IgBLAST v1.9, with IMGT germline references. Reads with weak V/J assignments (E-value above 1e-6), missing CDR3, stop codons, out-of-frame junctions, or ambiguous translated residues were removed. A V3J clonotype was defined by an identical inferred V gene, J gene, and CDR3 amino acid sequence. The percentage overlap between two repertoires was calculated by dividing the number of shared unique clonotypes by the size of the smaller repertoire. Repertoire richness was assessed with RTK rarefaction, the Chao1 estimator, and Recon v2.1 estimates of unobserved clonotypes. Generation probabilities for all TCRbeta clonotypes obtained by the gDNA method from four donors were computed using OLGA. TCRdb re-hosts the immuneACCESS table, in-frame sequences only. Its copies lack some clones; in the studies checked, an unresolved V gene accounts for under half of them, and the cause for the rest is not known. That table is the source of V, J and clone size, and D and trimming were worked out from the DNA. This sample comprises roughly 2 million clones, roughly 95% of them detected only once. Of the sample, more than 0.95% is held by the ten largest clones.

The chain links TRBV5-4 with TRBJ2-3; TRBD2 is a possible D gene, resting on 5 matching bases. The sequencing input was naive CD8+ T cells sorted from blood. The cell subset or site label, as the study defines it: CD45RA+CCR7+. The sequence came from a man between 18 and 29 years old in good health. The base sequence is TGTGCCAGCAGCTGGGGTCTAAGCGGCCCAGATACGCAGTATTTT. This yields the protein CASSWGLSGPDTQYF.